A selection of T cell receptor beta chains follows, all from one sample in a study of T-cell reconstitution after alpha-beta-depleted transplantation in children. TCRdb re-analysed the PCR reads in MiXCR, keeping a single row per CDR3 protein. The data contain 250,000 to 300,000 distinct CDR3 sequences, around 7.3% of them singletons. The source was peripheral blood, collected 360 days after TCRalphabeta/CD19-depleted stem cell transplant. All receptors derive from a female patient aged 2-15 years who had a stem cell transplant for Fanconi anemia, so the T cells may come from the graft donor. The CDR3 runs from the conserved cysteine through the conserved F or W. D genes are given only for firm matches. Only some rows state a clone size, as once, few, many or a class for expanded clones.

j_gene: TRBJ1-3
d_gene: NA
abundance: NA
v_gene: TRBV12-3/TRBV12-4
CDR3aa: CASSLGGPPGNTIYF
CDR3nt: TGTGCCAGCAGTTTAGGGGGTCCGCCTGGAAACACCATATATTTT

j_gene: TRBJ2-5
d_gene: NA
abundance: many
v_gene: TRBV28
CDR3aa: CASSFAGQGQETQYF
CDR3nt: TGTGCCAGCAGTTTTGCAGGGCAGGGACAAGAGACCCAGTACTTC

j_gene: TRBJ2-3
d_gene: NA
abundance: few
v_gene: TRBV20-1
CDR3aa: CSASQGDTQYF
CDR3nt: TGCAGTGCTAGTCAGGGGGATACGCAGTATTTT

j_gene: TRBJ2-6
d_gene: NA
abundance: many
v_gene: TRBV28
CDR3aa: CASSTQGTSSGANVLTF
CDR3nt: TGTGCCAGCAGTACACAGGGTACCAGCTCTGGGGCCAACGTCCTGACTTTC

j_gene: TRBJ1-1
d_gene: NA
abundance: NA
v_gene: TRBV15
CDR3aa: CATSPNSEDTEAFF
CDR3nt: TGTGCCACCAGCCCCAATTCTGAGGACACTGAAGCTTTCTTT

j_gene: TRBJ2-1
d_gene: NA
abundance: NA
v_gene: TRBV7-9
CDR3aa: CASSLGLSEIDEQFF
CDR3nt: TGTGCCAGCAGCTTAGGGCTATCTGAAATCGATGAGCAGTTCTTC

j_gene: TRBJ2-3
d_gene: TRBD1
abundance: few
v_gene: TRBV5-1
CDR3aa: CASSLEGALPDTQYF
CDR3nt: TGCGCCAGCAGCTTGGAGGGGGCCCTCCCAGATACGCAGTATTTT

j_gene: TRBJ1-1
d_gene: NA
abundance: few
v_gene: TRBV5-1
CDR3aa: CASSITTGNTEAFF
CDR3nt: TGCGCCAGCAGCATTACGACAGGAAACACTGAAGCTTTCTTT

j_gene: TRBJ2-7
d_gene: TRBD1
abundance: many
v_gene: TRBV5-6
CDR3aa: CASSWTGGGQQYF
CDR3nt: TGTGCCAGCAGCTGGACAGGGGGGGGCCAGCAGTACTTC

j_gene: TRBJ2-3
d_gene: TRBD2
abundance: many
v_gene: TRBV12-3/TRBV12-4
CDR3aa: CASSFLRGGFRSTDTQYF
CDR3nt: TGTGCCAGCAGTTTTTTGCGGGGGGGCTTTCGTAGCACAGATACGCAGTATTTT

j_gene: TRBJ2-3
d_gene: TRBD1
abundance: NA
v_gene: TRBV25-1
CDR3aa: CASTPTGGTDTQYF
CDR3nt: TGTGCCAGCACCCCAACAGGGGGCACAGATACGCAGTATTTT

j_gene: TRBJ1-2
d_gene: TRBD1
abundance: NA
v_gene: TRBV5-4
CDR3aa: CASSFDRGHGGYTF
CDR3nt: TGTGCCAGCAGCTTCGACAGGGGGCATGGTGGCTACACCTTC

j_gene: TRBJ2-5
d_gene: TRBD2
abundance: many
v_gene: TRBV5-5
CDR3aa: CASSLVGTSGTETQYF
CDR3nt: TGTGCCAGCAGCTTGGTGGGGACTAGCGGGACTGAGACCCAGTACTTC

j_gene: TRBJ2-7
d_gene: NA
abundance: many
v_gene: TRBV27
CDR3aa: CASSFTGGPSYEQYF
CDR3nt: TGTGCCAGCAGTTTTACCGGGGGCCCGTCCTACGAGCAGTACTTC

j_gene: TRBJ1-6
d_gene: TRBD1
abundance: many
v_gene: TRBV28
CDR3aa: CASTALGQGDNSPLHF
CDR3nt: TGTGCCAGCACCGCTCTGGGACAGGGGGACAATTCACCCCTCCACTTT

j_gene: TRBJ2-7
d_gene: TRBD1
abundance: NA
v_gene: TRBV5-1
CDR3aa: CASSRLTGSSYEQYF
CDR3nt: TGCGCCAGCAGCCGGCTGACAGGGAGCTCCTACGAGCAGTACTTC

j_gene: TRBJ1-1
d_gene: NA
abundance: many
v_gene: TRBV6-6
CDR3aa: CASSYSAAEAFF
CDR3nt: TGTGCCAGCAGTTACTCGGCAGCTGAAGCTTTCTTT

j_gene: TRBJ1-1
d_gene: NA
abundance: NA
v_gene: TRBV6-5
CDR3aa: CASSRPTGRDTEAFF
CDR3nt: TGTGCCAGCAGTCGACCGACAGGACGGGACACTGAAGCTTTCTTT

j_gene: TRBJ2-6
d_gene: NA
abundance: many
v_gene: TRBV27
CDR3aa: CASSLSMPFSGANVLTF
CDR3nt: TGTGCCAGCAGTTTATCCATGCCATTTTCTGGGGCCAACGTCCTGACTTTC

j_gene: TRBJ2-2
d_gene: NA
abundance: many
v_gene: TRBV12-3/TRBV12-4
CDR3aa: CASRLWGGATGELFF
CDR3nt: TGTGCCAGCAGACTGTGGGGAGGCGCCACCGGGGAGCTGTTTTTT

j_gene: TRBJ2-1
d_gene: NA
abundance: many
v_gene: TRBV5-1
CDR3aa: CASSPPTGRDEQFF
CDR3nt: TGCGCCAGCAGCCCCCCGACAGGTCGCGATGAGCAGTTCTTC

j_gene: TRBJ1-1
d_gene: NA
abundance: many
v_gene: TRBV20-1
CDR3aa: CSVVKVDTEAFF
CDR3nt: TGCAGTGTCGTGAAGGTGGACACTGAAGCTTTCTTT

j_gene: TRBJ2-3
d_gene: NA
abundance: many
v_gene: TRBV4-2
CDR3aa: CASSQSHGGSTDTQYF
CDR3nt: TGTGCCAGCAGCCAAAGCCACGGGGGCTCCACAGATACGCAGTATTTT

j_gene: TRBJ2-2
d_gene: NA
abundance: many
v_gene: TRBV9
CDR3aa: CASSSGSSTGELFF
CDR3nt: TGTGCCAGCAGCTCAGGGAGTAGCACCGGGGAGCTGTTTTTT

j_gene: TRBJ1-1
d_gene: TRBD1
abundance: NA
v_gene: TRBV7-9
CDR3aa: CASSFPQGPRNTEAFF
CDR3nt: TGTGCCAGCAGCTTCCCACAGGGGCCTCGGAACACTGAAGCTTTCTTT

j_gene: TRBJ1-2
d_gene: NA
abundance: once
v_gene: TRBV20-1
CDR3aa: CRGGLGRGSGYGYTF
CDR3nt: TGCAGAGGAGGATTAGGGCGGGGCTCGGGCTATGGCTACACCTTC

j_gene: TRBJ2-7
d_gene: NA
abundance: few
v_gene: TRBV6-5
CDR3aa: CASSFQLVTYEQYF
CDR3nt: TGTGCCAGCAGTTTCCAACTAGTTACCTACGAGCAGTACTTC

j_gene: TRBJ2-5
d_gene: TRBD1
abundance: many
v_gene: TRBV10-3
CDR3aa: CAISHDRVAQETQYF
CDR3nt: TGTGCCATCAGCCACGACAGGGTAGCCCAAGAGACCCAGTACTTC

j_gene: TRBJ2-4
d_gene: NA
abundance: many
v_gene: TRBV28
CDR3aa: CASGGLLAKNIQYF
CDR3nt: TGTGCCAGCGGCGGGTTACTAGCCAAAAACATTCAGTACTTC

j_gene: TRBJ1-2
d_gene: TRBD1
abundance: few
v_gene: TRBV5-4
CDR3aa: CASSLGQGNGYTF
CDR3nt: TGTGCCAGCAGCTTGGGACAGGGGAATGGCTACACCTTC

j_gene: TRBJ2-7
d_gene: NA
abundance: many
v_gene: TRBV5-1
CDR3aa: CASNSSALGDEQYF
CDR3nt: TGCGCCAGCAATTCGTCCGCATTGGGGGACGAGCAGTACTTC

j_gene: TRBJ2-7
d_gene: TRBD2
abundance: many
v_gene: TRBV29-1
CDR3aa: CSVGTSGTSGRYEQYF
CDR3nt: TGCAGCGTGGGGACTAGCGGGACCTCCGGGAGGTACGAGCAGTACTTC

j_gene: TRBJ2-7
d_gene: TRBD2
abundance: once
v_gene: TRBV10-2
CDR3aa: CASKGLAGALVQYF
CDR3nt: TGCGCCAGCAAGGGACTAGCGGGGGCCCTAGTGCAGTACTTC

j_gene: TRBJ2-4
d_gene: TRBD1
abundance: NA
v_gene: TRBV7-9
CDR3aa: CASSEGTGQYF
CDR3nt: TGTGCCAGCAGCGAGGGGACAGGGCAGTACTTC

j_gene: TRBJ1-2
d_gene: NA
abundance: many
v_gene: TRBV20-1
CDR3aa: CSASVPNYGYTF
CDR3nt: TGCAGTGCTAGTGTACCTAACTATGGCTACACCTTC

j_gene: TRBJ1-6
d_gene: NA
abundance: NA
v_gene: TRBV6-5
CDR3aa: CASRSFGSPLHF
CDR3nt: TGTGCCAGCAGGTCTTTCGGTTCACCCCTCCACTTT